This is a list of T cell receptor beta chains from one sample in a study of T cell changes during pregnancy in multiple sclerosis. Clones were read by immunoSEQ multiplex PCR, and TCRdb kept only the in-frame ones, dropping some. The sample has around 73,000 clones, roughly 92% seen once; the top ten hold roughly 2.8%. The material was peripheral blood, obtained in the third trimester of pregnancy. The source is a female donor in good health, enrolled as a control in a pregnancy study. Each CDR3 is given with its conserved first and last residue. A D gene is named only where the DNA matches it firmly. Rows may omit the clone size; those that give it use once, few, many or a size class.

V,size,D,J,length,CDR3,DNA
TRBV7-6,-,-,TRBJ1-6,15,CASSSNGQLNSPLHF,TGTGCCAGCAGCTCTAACGGACAGCTTAATTCACCCCTCCACTTT
TRBV29-1,-,-,TRBJ1-2,14,CSVEVQPSGYGYTF,TGCAGCGTTGAAGTACAACCTTCTGGCTATGGCTACACCTTC
TRBV6-5,-,-,TRBJ2-5,14,CASSRGTAQETQYF,TGTGCCAGCAGTCGGGGGACAGCCCAAGAGACCCAGTACTTC
TRBV2,few,TRBD1,TRBJ1-1,15,CASRPGTGLNTEAFF,TGTGCCAGCAGACCCGGGACAGGGTTGAACACTGAAGCTTTCTTT
TRBV28,-,-,TRBJ2-1,13,CASRLAASNEQFF,TGTGCCAGCAGACTCGCGGCAAGCAATGAGCAGTTCTTC
TRBV28,-,-,TRBJ1-6,14,CASRPDRNNSPLHF,TGTGCCAGCAGGCCAGACAGGAATAATTCACCCCTCCACTTT
TRBV14,-,-,TRBJ1-6,15,CASSLQTGPYSPLHF,TGTGCCAGCAGCCTGCAAACAGGGCCGTATTCACCCCTCCACTTT
TRBV7-2,-,-,TRBJ2-1,16,CASSPTPTSSYNEQFF,TGTGCCAGCAGCCCCACGCCGACTAGCTCCTACAATGAGCAGTTCTTC
TRBV18,-,TRBD1,TRBJ1-6,13,CATRGADNSPLHF,TGTGCCACCAGGGGGGCGGATAATTCACCCCTCCACTTT
TRBV4-3,-,TRBD1,TRBJ2-1,16,CASSQEWTGDYNEQFF,TGCGCCAGCAGCCAAGAGTGGACAGGGGACTACAATGAGCAGTTCTTC
TRBV11-2,-,TRBD1,TRBJ2-7,17,CASSLKGNRQGLYEQYF,TGTGCCAGCAGCTTAAAAGGTAATCGACAGGGGTTGTACGAGCAGTACTTC
TRBV29-1,once,-,TRBJ2-7,13,CSVESAQGYEQYF,TGCAGCGTTGAGTCGGCGCAGGGCTACGAGCAGTACTTC
TRBV10-3,-,-,TRBJ2-3,15,CAISDRTGSTDTQYF,TGTGCCATCAGTGACAGGACGGGAAGCACAGATACGCAGTATTTT
TRBV10-3,-,TRBD1,TRBJ1-6,17,CAISESKGQVLNSPLHF,TGTGCCATCAGTGAGTCAAAAGGACAGGTCCTTAATTCACCCCTCCACTTT
TRBV5-1,once,TRBD1,TRBJ1-1,15,CASSLGDRGYTEAFF,TGCGCCAGCAGCTTGGGGGACAGGGGTTACACTGAAGCTTTCTTT
TRBV18,-,TRBD2,TRBJ2-5,15,CASSPSSGGQETQYF,TGTGCCAGCTCACCTTCTAGCGGGGGTCAAGAGACCCAGTACTTC
TRBV7-9,-,-,TRBJ1-6,13,CASSLVQSGALHF,TGTGCCAGCAGCTTAGTTCAATCCGGGGCCCTCCACTTT
TRBV7-9,-,TRBD1,TRBJ1-3,15,CASSDDRGPVNTIYF,TGTGCCAGCAGCGATGACAGGGGGCCAGTAAACACCATATATTTT
TRBV4-1,-,-,TRBJ1-1,14,CASSQGGENTEAFF,TGCGCCAGCAGCCAAGGGGGGGAGAACACTGAAGCTTTCTTT
TRBV5-4,-,TRBD1,TRBJ1-2,13,CASSRDRGRGYTF,TGTGCCAGCAGCCGAGACAGGGGAAGAGGCTACACCTTC
TRBV4-2,-,-,TRBJ2-1,16,CASSQDGQRAYNEQFF,TGTGCCAGCAGCCAAGATGGCCAGCGGGCATACAATGAGCAGTTCTTC
TRBV19,-,-,TRBJ2-5,13,CASRPEFSETQYF,TGTGCCAGTAGGCCGGAGTTCTCAGAGACCCAGTACTTC
TRBV4-1,-,-,TRBJ2-3,18,CASSQGRGRGVGTDTQYF,TGCGCCAGCAGCCAAGGGAGGGGTCGAGGGGTTGGGACAGATACGCAGTATTTT